Listed below are T cell receptor beta chains from one sample, sequenced in a study of metastatic and nonmetastatic thyroid tumors. TCRdb ran MiXCR on the PCR reads. The table records 17,000 or so clones, about 20% of them present only once. Input material: tumor tissue. All receptors come from a female donor with papillary thyroid cancer or a benign thyroid nodule (not recorded which). Some clones in this sample may be carry-over from other donors' samples. CDR3s include the opening cysteine and the closing phenylalanine or tryptophan. D genes are given only for firm matches. Clone size appears in some rows only: once, few, many, or a class for an expanded clone.

D gene	J gene	V gene	clone size	CDR3 protein	CDR3 DNA
TRBD1	TRBJ2-1	TRBV30	many	CAWKDPGGRKYNEQFF	TGTGCCTGGAAGGACCCAGGGGGACGGAAATACAATGAGCAGTTCTTC
.	TRBJ2-3	TRBV14	many	CASSQDLTDTQYF	TGTGCCAGCAGCCAAGACCTCACAGATACGCAGTATTTT
TRBD1	TRBJ2-7	TRBV6-9	few	CASSLDRVEQYF	TGTGCCAGCAGTTTGGACAGGGTCGAGCAGTACTTC
.	TRBJ1-1	TRBV18	many	CASSPPRRLDTEAFF	TGTGCCAGCTCACCACCGAGGCGGCTTGACACTGAAGCTTTCTTT
TRBD2	TRBJ2-3	TRBV20-1	many	CSALGLADSGGRTQYF	TGCAGTGCCCTGGGACTAGCCGACTCCGGGGGCCGTACGCAGTATTTT
TRBD2	TRBJ2-3	TRBV20-1	many	CSAVGLAGGPVTDTQYF	TGCAGTGCTGTGGGTCTAGCGGGAGGGCCAGTCACAGATACGCAGTATTTT
.	TRBJ2-2	TRBV12-3/TRBV12-4	.	CASTYGTPTGELFF	TGTGCCAGCACGTACGGGACACCAACCGGGGAGCTGTTTTTT
TRBD1	TRBJ1-2	TRBV5-1	.	CASTPGQNYGYTF	TGCGCCAGCACCCCGGGACAGAATTATGGCTACACCTTC
TRBD1	TRBJ1-4	TRBV15	few	CATSRGQGAQANEKLFF	TGTGCCACCAGCAGAGGACAGGGGGCGCAGGCTAATGAAAAACTGTTTTTT
.	TRBJ1-2	TRBV28	many	CASSPFVVIHGYTF	TGTGCCAGCAGTCCCTTTGTGGTAATCCATGGCTACACCTTC
.	TRBJ2-1	TRBV20-1	.	CSLSRGGMTGSEQFF	TGCAGTCTCTCTCGGGGAGGAATGACAGGAAGTGAGCAGTTCTTC
.	TRBJ2-7	TRBV20-1	medium-sized	CSAAGGGSSPFPMGEQYF	TGCAGTGCCGCAGGGGGGGGCAGCAGCCCGTTTCCTATGGGCGAGCAGTACTTC
.	TRBJ1-2	TRBV20-1	large	CSARDEGRQESNYGYTF	TGCAGTGCTAGAGATGAAGGGCGACAGGAGAGTAACTATGGCTACACCTTC
.	TRBJ2-5	TRBV6-2/TRBV6-3	many	CASGIGGAKETQYF	TGTGCCAGCGGTATAGGGGGGGCGAAGGAGACCCAGTACTTC
.	TRBJ1-1	TRBV5-6	many	CASSLAGGSTEAFF	TGTGCCAGCAGCTTGGCCGGGGGGAGCACTGAAGCTTTCTTT
.	TRBJ2-5	TRBV7-9	.	CASSLGSGGTETQYF	TGTGCCAGCAGCTTGGGGTCGGGCGGGACGGAGACCCAGTACTTC
.	TRBJ1-2	TRBV10-3	large	CAISGTPDHGYTF	TGTGCCATCAGTGGGACCCCGGACCATGGCTACACCTTC
.	TRBJ2-5	TRBV4-2	few	CASSPQGSGTQYF	TGTGCCAGCAGCCCGCAGGGATCCGGGACCCAGTACTTC
TRBD1	TRBJ1-4	TRBV6-1	many	CASSWTGGKAKLFF	TGTGCCAGCAGTTGGACAGGGGGCAAGGCAAAACTGTTTTTT
.	TRBJ2-6	TRBV29-1	many	CSVAGGANVLTF	TGCAGCGTTGCCGGTGGGGCCAACGTCCTGACTTTC
.	TRBJ1-1	TRBV9	.	CASSVEEGRKAFF	TGTGCCAGCAGCGTAGAGGAGGGGAGAAAAGCTTTCTTT
.	TRBJ2-7	TRBV6-1	.	CASSEGGISYEQYF	TGTGCCAGCAGTGAAGGTGGCATCTCCTACGAGCAGTACTTC
.	TRBJ2-7	TRBV5-5	.	CASRLGTGVSYEQYF	TGTGCCAGCAGGCTTGGTACAGGAGTCTCCTACGAGCAGTACTTC
TRBD1	TRBJ1-2	TRBV12-3/TRBV12-4	many	CASRGQGWNGYTF	TGTGCCAGCCGCGGACAGGGCTGGAATGGCTACACCTTC
TRBD1	TRBJ1-1	TRBV29-1	medium-sized	CSVDRALNTEAFF	TGCAGCGTGGACAGGGCCCTGAACACTGAAGCTTTCTTT
TRBD1	TRBJ1-1	TRBV6-1	many	CATRDRGNTEAFF	TGTGCCACCCGCGACAGGGGGAACACTGAAGCTTTCTTT
TRBD1	TRBJ1-2	TRBV3-1	medium-sized	CASSHLTGEGYTF	TGTGCCAGCAGCCATCTGACAGGGGAAGGCTACACCTTC
TRBD2	TRBJ2-4	TRBV29-1	many	CSVALAGGTKNIQYF	TGCAGCGTTGCACTAGCGGGAGGGACCAAAAACATTCAGTACTTC
TRBD1	TRBJ1-2	TRBV20-1	.	CSAPGTGGSRGYGYTF	TGCAGTGCCCCTGGGACAGGGGGATCACGGGGCTATGGCTACACCTTC
.	TRBJ1-4	TRBV10-3	many	CAISTGYNEKLFF	TGTGCCATCAGTACGGGCTATAATGAAAAACTGTTTTTT
.	TRBJ2-3	TRBV9	many	CASSGSGLTDTQYF	TGTGCCAGCAGCGGAAGCGGGCTCACAGATACGCAGTATTTT